What follows are 29 T cell receptor beta chains derived from one specimen sequenced in a study of B cell selection in AIRE deficiency. Profiled with immunoSEQ multiplex PCR; TCRdb holds only in-frame clones, not every one. The table lists 20,000 to 25,000 clones, 96% of them singletons. Sorting defined conventional CD4 T cells as CD4+CD127+. Material for sequencing was CD4+CD127+ conventional T cells sorted from PBMCs. Every receptor here comes from a human donor in good health.

V and J are TRBV6-5 and TRBJ2-4; D remains ambiguous. The CDR3 is 11 amino acids. Trimming shortened V by 5 bases and J by 9 bases, and 8 bases separated the two germline ends. The germline gives CDR1 MNHEY, CDR2 SVGAGI. The CDR3 DNA follows: TGTGCCAGCAGTGTCCGGAGCATTCAGTACTTC. This translates into CASSVRSIQYF.

The rearrangement joins TRBV4-1 to TRBJ2-5; 8 bases are a match to TRBD1. Germline CDR1 is MGHRA and CDR2 is YSYEKL. Unmatched junction bases numbered 11, after V lost 1 base and J lost 4 bases. The CDR3 length is 17 residues. CDR3 in amino acids: CASSQGPGQGAGETQYF. The CDR3 DNA is TGCGCCAGCAGCCAAGGTCCCGGCCAGGGGGCCGGAGAGACCCAGTACTTC.

This clone was observed once. The CDR3 protein is CASSFDGRVEAFF. CDR3 in DNA: TGTGCCAGCAGCTTCGACGGCCGGGTCGAAGCTTTCTTT. The V gene is TRBV7-6, the J gene TRBJ1-1; D unclear. With 3 bases removed from V and 8 bases from J, the gap between germline ends came to 13 bases. Germline CDR1 is SGHVS and CDR2 is FNYEAQ. The CDR3 loop spans 13 amino acids. Full variable domain (missing parts from reference TRBV7-6 and TRBJ1-1): GAGVSQSPRYKVTKRGQDVALRCDPISGHVSLYWYRQALGQGPEFLTYFNYEAQQDKSGLPNDRFSAERPEGSISTLTIQRTEQRDSAMYRCASSFDGRVEAFFGQGTRLTVV.

The chain uses TRBV9 and TRBJ2-1; D unresolved. The CDR3 contains 16 residues. The V gene's germline CDR1 is SGDLS and CDR2 YYNGEE. V was pared by 3 bases and J by 2 bases, with 15 bases between. DNA of the CDR3: TGTGCCAGCAGCGAGGCTTCAGGACCCGCCTACAATGAGCAGTTCTTC. Amino acid sequence: CASSEASGPAYNEQFF.

The V gene is TRBV28, the J gene TRBJ2-7; possible D gene TRBD2, 6 bases. Trimming took off 7 bases at V and 6 bases at J, with 13 bases between the two ends. This CDR3 spans 12 amino acids. Germline V gives CDR1 MDHEN, CDR2 SYDVKM. The CDR3 coding sequence is TGTGCCAGCAAACGGGACTCTCTCGAGCAGTACTTC. Translated, it gives CASKRDSLEQYF.

V gene TRBV6-1 combines with J gene TRBJ2-7, with a possible D match to TRBD1 (6 bases). The V end lost 5 bases, the J end lost 8 bases, and 16 bases lay between the germline ends. The CDR3 sequence is 13 residues long. Germline V CDR1 and CDR2: MNHNS, SASEGT. CDR3 protein: CASSPWTDVQQYF. CDR3 nucleotides: TGTGCCAGCAGTCCCTGGACAGACGTCCAGCAGTACTTC.

The genes are TRBV7-2 and TRBJ1-5; tentatively, D is TRBD1 (5 bases). CDR1 is SGHTA, CDR2 FQGNSA, per germline. The CDR3 totals 15 residues. V was shortened by 5 bases and J by 3 bases, with 14 bases between the two germline ends. The CDR3 DNA reads as TGTGCCAGCAGCCTCGATGCAGGGACCAATCAGCCCCAGCATTTT. Translation gives CASSLDAGTNQPQHF.

This clone was observed once. The chain employs TRBV5-1 and TRBJ2-5; 11 nucleotides align to TRBD1. V shed 4 bases and J 2 bases; nucleotides not matched to a gene: 7. The CDR3 extends over 16 amino acids. CDR1 is SGHRS, CDR2 YFSETQ, per germline. The CDR3 nucleotides read TGCGCCAGCAGCCCGGGACAGGGGGGCCTACAAGAGACCCAGTACTTC. Translated, it gives CASSPGQGGLQETQYF.

Written as DNA, the CDR3 is TGTGCCAGCAGCTTACGGGCAGGCGGGCTCGGCGCTGAAGCTTTCTTT. This translates into CASSLRAGGLGAEAFF. The chain recombines TRBV7-9 with TRBJ1-1; D uncertain. The ends were cut back, 2 bases at V and 6 bases at J, with 19 bases in the middle. Germline V lookup: CDR1 SEHNR, CDR2 FQNEAQ (reference sequence). CDR3 size: 16 residues.

The chain employs TRBV7-2 and TRBJ2-1, with 9 bases identical to TRBD2. V trimming: 4 bases; J trimming: 6 bases; junction bases outside the gene matches: 4. This CDR3 is built from 14 residues. CDR1 SGHTA and CDR2 FQGNSA come from the germline V gene. CDR3 coding DNA: TGTGCCAGCAGCTCCTTTAGCGGGAGCAATGAGCAGTTCTTC. Translated, it gives CASSSFSGSNEQFF.

The chain has TRBV2 and TRBJ2-5; 15 bases are a match to TRBD2. The trim removed 10 bases at V and 4 bases at J, leaving 7 bases unmatched. Per the germline V gene, CDR1 is SNHLY and CDR2 is FYNNEI. The CDR3 covers 15 residues. CDR3 residues: CATSTGLAGGETQYF. The DNA for the CDR3 is TGTGCCACCTCAACGGGACTAGCGGGAGGAGAGACCCAGTACTTC. The whole variable domain, remainder taken from reference TRBV2 and TRBJ2-5, is EPEVTQTPSHQVTQMGQEVILRCVPISNHLYFYWYRQILGQKVEFLVSFYNNEISEKSEIFDDQFSVERPDGSNFTLKIRSTKLEDSAMYFCATSTGLAGGETQYFGPGTRLLVL.

The chain uses TRBV30 and TRBJ2-1; possible D gene TRBD2, 5 bases. Germline CDR1 reads GTSNPN; CDR2 reads SVGIG (reference sequence). The CDR3 runs 12 residues. Trimming left V 0 bases short and J 8 bases short, with 8 bases between. The CDR3 coding sequence is TGTGCCTGGAGTGTTCGAGGGTATGAGCAGTTCTTC. Translating it yields CAWSVRGYEQFF.

V is TRBV4-1 and J is TRBJ1-4; 7 nucleotides match TRBD1. V gave up 3 bases and J gave up 7 bases; unmatched junction bases: 5. Looked up from germline, CDR1 is MGHRA and CDR2 is YSYEKL. This CDR3 has 14 residues. CDR3: CASSQGTALEKLFF. The CDR3 DNA follows: TGCGCCAGCAGCCAGGGGACAGCCCTTGAAAAACTGTTTTTT.

This chain joins TRBV10-3 and TRBJ2-7; 8 nucleotides align to TRBD1. V trimming: 6 bases; J trimming: 9 bases; junction bases outside the gene matches: 13. The germline CDR1 and CDR2 sequences are ENHRY and SYGVKD. This CDR3 contains 14 residues. The CDR3 sequence: CAISPGTGGERQYF. CDR3 sequence (DNA): TGTGCCATCAGCCCAGGGACAGGTGGGGAGCGGCAGTACTTC.

This rearrangement joins TRBV14 to TRBJ1-2, with TRBD1 matching over 7 bases. After removal of 4 bases from V and 1 base from J, the junction contained 0 bases not matched to a gene. Germline CDR1 and CDR2: SGHDN and FVKESK. This CDR3 is built from 13 residues. The CDR3 loop reads CASSRDSNYGYTF. CDR3 in DNA: TGTGCCAGCAGCCGGGACAGTAACTATGGCTACACCTTC.

The V and J genes are TRBV7-2 and TRBJ2-3; 11 bases match TRBD2. Germline V lookup: CDR1 SGHTA, CDR2 FQGNSA. The junction had 13 bases not matched to a gene; V was cut back by 5 bases and J by 0 bases. The CDR3 runs to 19 residues. CDR3 loop: CASSPRTSGWGTSTDTQYF. CDR3 nucleotide sequence: TGTGCCAGCAGCCCCAGGACTAGCGGGTGGGGGACTAGCACAGATACGCAGTATTTT.

This chain uses TRBV13 with TRBJ1-2, with D perhaps matching TRBD1 (6 bases). The CDR3 covers 13 residues. CDR1 is PRHDT and CDR2 is FYEKMQ in the germline V gene (reference sequence). Trimming removed 5 bases at V and 8 bases at J, with 15 bases between. DNA for the CDR3: TGTGCCAGCAGCCCTAGGGGGAACGAGGGCTACACCTTC. Its translation is CASSPRGNEGYTF.

This clone was observed a single time. The chain employs TRBV19 and TRBJ1-5, with TRBD1 matching over 8 bases. Losses at the gene ends were 4 bases for V and 2 bases for J; bases not matched to a gene: 7. The CDR3 length is 16 residues. In germline, CDR1 is LNHDA, CDR2 SQIVND (reference sequence). The CDR3 sequence: CASSTPRGQGNQPQHF. CDR3 in DNA: TGTGCCAGTAGTACGCCACGGGGACAGGGCAATCAGCCCCAGCATTTT.

The chain has TRBV7-8 and TRBJ2-5, with 8 positions matching TRBD2. This CDR3 has 16 amino acids. Germline CDR1 and CDR2: SGHVS and FQNEAQ. After removal of 4 bases from V and 1 base from J, the junction contained 8 bases not matched to a gene. CDR3 sequence: CASSSYRLASQETQYF. CDR3 in DNA: TGTGCCAGCAGCTCCTACCGACTAGCGTCCCAAGAGACCCAGTACTTC.

The chain employs TRBV2 and TRBJ1-4, with TRBD1 identical over 7 bases. The CDR3 is 13 amino acids. The V and J ends lost 9 bases and 3 bases, in that order; junction bases with no gene match: 4. CDR1 is SNHLY and CDR2 is FYNNEI in the germline V gene. DNA of the CDR3: TGTGCCAGTAACAGGGGATCTAATGAAAAACTGTTTTTT. It specifies CASNRGSNEKLFF.

This clone was recorded once. The CDR3 DNA follows: TGTGCCAGCAGCCCGGGAGGAGGAAACACCATATATTTT. This gives the protein CASSPGGGNTIYF. The gene calls are TRBV28 and TRBJ1-3; D gene ambiguous. This CDR3 spans 13 amino acids. The V and J ends lost 6 bases and 4 bases respectively, with 10 bases between them. CDR1 MDHEN and CDR2 SYDVKM come from the germline V gene.

This rearrangement joins TRBV9 to TRBJ1-3, with D maybe TRBD1 (6 bases). The CDR3 totals 16 residues. Germline CDR1 SGDLS, CDR2 YYNGEE. Trimming removed 0 bases at V and 2 bases at J, with 12 bases between. CDR3 region: CASSVGWGATGNTIYF. CDR3 coding DNA: TGTGCCAGCAGCGTAGGGTGGGGGGCTACTGGAAACACCATATATTTT.

The chain uses TRBV5-4 and TRBJ2-7; perhaps D is TRBD1 or TRBD2 (5 bases each). This CDR3 has 17 amino acids. The V gene's germline CDR1 is SGHNT and CDR2 YYREEE (reference sequence). V was pared by 5 bases and J by 0 bases, with 21 bases between. The CDR3 region is CASSRDHGVGSSYEQYF. CDR3 DNA sequence: TGTGCCAGCAGTCGGGACCATGGGGTTGGAAGCTCCTACGAGCAGTACTTC.

The genes are TRBV30 and TRBJ2-1, with a possible D match to TRBD1 (6 bases). V shed 3 bases and J shed 7 bases, with 13 bases lying between them. Germline V lookup: CDR1 GTSNPN, CDR2 SVGIG (reference sequence). The CDR3 length is 13 residues. The CDR3 DNA sequence: TGTGCCTGGAGCGCTAATAGGGGGAATGAGCAGTTCTTC. The encoded protein is CAWSANRGNEQFF.

In its sample, this clone was seen a few times. Written as DNA, the CDR3 is TGCAGCGCCAATCCGGGGGGCACAGATACGCAGTATTTT. This encodes CSANPGGTDTQYF. This sequence joins TRBV29-1 and TRBJ2-3, with D possibly TRBD2 on 6 matching bases. The V end lost 7 bases, the J end lost 1 base, and 12 bases lay between the germline ends. The CDR3 consists of 13 residues. CDR1 SQVTM and CDR2 ANQGSEA come from the germline V gene.

The chain carries TRBV9 and TRBJ1-2; no firm D call. Germline V lookup: CDR1 SGDLS, CDR2 YYNGEE. The CDR3 has 14 amino acids. Trimming stripped 4 bases from V and 2 bases from J, with 12 bases between. This CDR3 reads CASSPVFGNYGYTF. DNA of the CDR3: TGTGCCAGCAGCCCCGTCTTCGGGAACTATGGCTACACCTTC.

This clone was counted once. V gene TRBV19 combines with J gene TRBJ1-5; D not resolved. This CDR3 comprises 15 residues. The germline V gene has CDR1 LNHDA and CDR2 SQIVND (reference sequence). V was shortened by 6 bases and J by 2 bases, with 14 bases between the two germline ends. The DNA of the CDR3 is TGTGCCAGTAGGAATCCCTCTTGGGGCAATCAGCCCCAGCATTTT. Translated: CASRNPSWGNQPQHF. The entire variable domain, with the rest obtained from reference TRBV19 and TRBJ1-5, is as follows: DGGITQSPKYLFRKEGQNVTLSCEQNLNHDAMYWYRQDPGQGLRLIYYSQIVNDFQKGDIAEGYSVSREKKESFPLTVTSAQKNPTAFYLCASRNPSWGNQPQHFGDGTRLSIL.

This chain links TRBV5-1 with TRBJ2-7; D remains unclear. Germline values: CDR1 SGHRS, CDR2 YFSETQ. V was shortened by 1 base and J by 0 bases, with 14 bases between the two germline ends. The CDR3 covers 16 residues. The CDR3 sequence: CASSLSLGSGSYEQYF. The CDR3 DNA sequence: TGCGCCAGCAGCTTGTCCCTAGGGTCCGGCTCCTACGAGCAGTACTTC.

The V gene is TRBV27, the J gene TRBJ1-4; TRBD1 agrees at 12 bases. The V gene's germline CDR1 is MNHEY and CDR2 SMNVEV (reference sequence). The J segment lost 7 bases and the V segment lost 5 bases, leaving 5 bases of the junction unmatched. CDR3 length: 15 residues. Here the CDR3 reads CASSTGQGAIEKLFF. For the CDR3, the DNA is TGTGCCAGCAGTACGGGACAGGGGGCAATTGAAAAACTGTTTTTT.